In this sample, the clone carrying this T cell receptor (beta chain) turned up once. Antigen unknown. Trimming shortened V by 5 bases and J by 0 bases, and 13 bases separated the two germline ends. CDR1 is DFQATT, CDR2 SNEGSKA, per germline (reference sequence). The length of the CDR3 is 15 residues. This sample is part of a study of post-analysis software for immune sequencing data. TCR beta cDNA libraries included unique molecular identifiers. TCRdb independently ran MiXCR on the PCR reads; one entry per CDR3 protein. The sample includes roughly 430,000 distinct CDR3 sequences, 30% to 40% of them seen just once. Study-wide results and limits: Diversity measured as normalized Chao1 was significantly lower in multiple sclerosis patients than in controls. Included in a set of a few TRBV segments more frequent in patients than controls were TRBV5-6, TRBV5-1 and TRBV20-1.

Sample: blood. This chain connects TRBV20-1 to TRBJ1-4, with D tentatively TRBD1 (6 bases). This clonotype was sampled from a girl aged 2 to 9 with multiple sclerosis. CDR3 in DNA: TGCAGTGCTTCGGACAGAAGGGCAACTAATGAAAAACTGTTTTTT. Its translation is CSASDRRATNEKLFF.